This TCR beta chain was obtained from a study of cytomegalovirus exposure and HLA in healthy donors. Study-level findings and limits: Using the classifier, cytomegalovirus status was reportedly diagnosed with high specificity and sensitivity.

A note on this clone: Its target is unknown.

Primers: 60 Vbeta forward and 13 Jbeta reverse. Produced via immunoSEQ multiplex PCR; TCRdb's table is partial and in-frame only. This table has about 130,000 clones, roughly four fifths appearing once. The CDR3 extends over 13 amino acids. Germline V lookup: CDR1 MNHEY, CDR2 SVGAGI. Sequencing was performed on PBMCs. The chain employs TRBV6-5 and TRBJ2-5; 7 bases align to TRBD1. The assigned J gene may be wrong: the sequence end matches TRBJ2-7 better. This clonotype was obtained from a woman between 40 and 55 years old in good health and CMV-seropositive. Written as DNA, the CDR3 is TGTGCCACCCGCCGGGACAGCAACTACGAGCAGTACTTC. Protein sequence: CATRRDSNYEQYF.